What follows are 22 T cell receptor beta chains derived from one specimen sequenced in a study of identical twins. Using its own MiXCR run on the 5' RACE reads, TCRdb lists one record per CDR3 protein. The table has 130,000 to 150,000 distinct CDR3 sequences, around 3.5% seen once. The source material was memory T cells sorted from blood. The source is a man younger than 35 in good health.

This clonotype has a count of ten or more. The chain links TRBV25-1 to TRBJ2-6; possible D gene TRBD2, 6 bases. In germline, CDR1 is MGHDK, CDR2 SYGVNS. Trimming took 2 bases from V and 3 from J, leaving 11 bases between them. CDR3 length: 16 residues. The CDR3 protein is CASSERWGLGANVLTF. As DNA, the CDR3 is TGTGCCAGCAGTGAAAGGTGGGGACTTGGGGCCAACGTCCTGACTTTC.

This clonotype showed up many times. The chain recombines TRBV12-3 or TRBV12-4 with TRBJ1-5; possibly TRBD1 for D (5 bases). Trimming took 7 bases from V and 4 from J, leaving 17 bases between them. The CDR3 is 15 residues long. CDR3 in amino acids: CASTYTGQRNQPQHF. CDR3 DNA: TGTGCCAGCACCTATACGGGGCAGCGAAATCAGCCCCAGCATTTT.

This clonotype has a handful of counts. This sequence joins TRBV11-1 and TRBJ1-6; perhaps TRBD1 as D (5 bases). Germline CDR1 SGHAT, CDR2 FQDESV (reference sequence). V gave up 7 bases and J gave up 3 bases, with 19 bases separating them. This CDR3 comprises 17 residues. CDR3 nucleotide sequence: TGTGCCAGCACCGCGGACAAGGGCGACTACTATAATTCACCCCTCCACTTT. Its protein is CASTADKGDYYNSPLHF.

This chain links TRBV11-2 with TRBJ1-2; 7 nucleotides match TRBD1. After removal of 2 bases from V and 8 bases from J, the junction contained 5 bases not matched to a gene. In germline, CDR1 is SGHAT, CDR2 FQNNGV. This CDR3 has 13 amino acids. This CDR3 is CASSLWEGQGYTF. The CDR3 DNA is TGTGCCAGCAGCTTATGGGAGGGACAGGGCTACACCTTC.

This clonotype has more than one count but fewer than ten. The chain employs TRBV7-6 and TRBJ2-2; a weak D match, TRBD1 (5 bases). The CDR3 totals 17 residues. In germline, CDR1 is SGHVS, CDR2 FNYEAQ. The V end lost 0 bases, the J end lost 7 bases, and 18 bases lay between the germline ends. CDR3 nucleotides: TGTGCCAGCAGCTTAGCCCTGGTCAGGGCCAGGAACGGGGAGCTGTTTTTT. Protein sequence: CASSLALVRARNGELFF.

This clonotype was seen repeatedly, ten times or more. The chain is built from TRBV28 and TRBJ2-1, with a tentative D call TRBD2 (6 bases). Germline CDR1 and CDR2: MDHEN and SYDVKM. This CDR3 spans 16 amino acids. Trimming took 5 bases from V and 1 from J, leaving 15 bases between them. The CDR3 is CASSPLAGISYNEQFF. The CDR3 nucleotides read TGTGCCAGCAGTCCCCTGGCGGGAATTTCCTACAATGAGCAGTTCTTC. The whole variable domain, remainder taken from reference TRBV28 and TRBJ2-1, is DVKVTQSSRYLVKRTGEKVFLECVQDMDHENMFWYRQDPGLGLRLIYFSYDVKMKEKGDIPEGYSVSREKKERFSLILESASTNQTSMYLCASSPLAGISYNEQFFGPGTRLTVL.

Worth noting for this clonotype: A read error may be the cause here, since a much bigger clone is one base away. The chain is built from TRBV5-1 and TRBJ2-1, with D maybe TRBD2 (5 bases). CDR3 size: 15 residues. Germline CDR1 reads SGHRS; CDR2 reads YFSETQ. The CDR3 is CPSAPTFEPGISQFF. The DNA of the CDR3 is TGCCCCAGCGCTCCTACTTTTGAGCCGGGAATCTCTCAGTTCTTC.

This clonotype was found many times. CDR3 coding DNA: TGTGCCAGCAGCACCATGGGGACTAGCGCCTGGTACCAAGAGACCCAGTACTTC. Protein sequence: CASSTMGTSAWYQETQYF. The chain combines TRBV11-2 with TRBJ2-5; 10 bases are shared with TRBD2. Trimming removed 5 bases from V and 0 bases from J; junction bases left unmatched: 12. The CDR3 totals 18 residues. Per the germline V gene, CDR1 is SGHAT and CDR2 is FQNNGV.

This clonotype has ten or more counts. The chain is built from TRBV25-1 and TRBJ2-1, with D possibly TRBD2 on 5 matching bases. Trimming cost V 1 base and J 2 bases, with 12 bases left between them. This CDR3 spans 16 amino acids. Germline CDR1 reads MGHDK; CDR2 reads SYGVNS. CDR3 nucleotide sequence: TGTGCCAGCAGTGAATCGGCCGGGGTTACCTACAATGAGCAGTTCTTC. This translates into CASSESAGVTYNEQFF.

This clonotype was counted ten times or more. The chain has TRBV5-1 and TRBJ2-1; TRBD2 matches at 10 bases. The V gene end was trimmed by 3 bases and the J gene end by 6 bases; junction bases not matched to a gene: 12. CDR3 length: 17 residues. Germline V gene data show CDR1 as SGHRS and CDR2 as YFSETQ. CDR3: CASSSSSSGRRPNEQFF. CDR3 nucleotide sequence: TGCGCCAGCAGCTCTTCCTCTAGCGGGAGAAGGCCCAATGAGCAGTTCTTC. Filled out from reference TRBV5-1 and TRBJ2-1, the complete variable domain reads KAGVTQTPRYLIKTRGQQVTLSCSPISGHRSVSWYQQTPGQGLQFLFEYFSETQRNKGNFPGRFSGRQFSNSRSEMNVSTLELGDSALYLCASSSSSSGRRPNEQFFGPGTRLTVL.

This clonotype was recorded a few times. This chain uses TRBV7-2 with TRBJ2-7; D remains ambiguous. CDR3 length: 13 amino acids. Germline lookup yields CDR1 SGHTA and CDR2 FQGNSA. The V gene lost 1 base and the J gene lost 3 bases, with 7 bases spanning the gap. The CDR3 is CASSLVFGYEQYV. The CDR3 DNA follows: TGTGCCAGCAGCTTAGTTTTCGGCTACGAGCAGTACGTC.

This clonotype was recorded many times. The rearrangement links TRBV12-3 or TRBV12-4 to TRBJ2-1; D unclear. This CDR3 contains 13 residues. V was clipped by 1 base and J by 6 bases, with 7 bases between them. DNA of the CDR3: TGTGCCAGCAGTTTAGGGGGATCCAATGAGCAGTTCTTC. Translated, it gives CASSLGGSNEQFF.

The chain carries TRBV12-3 or TRBV12-4 and TRBJ2-1; 9 bases align to TRBD2. Unmatched junction bases numbered 9, after V lost 6 bases and J lost 3 bases. The CDR3 is made up of 16 amino acids. Here the CDR3 reads CASRTVAGAHYNEQFF. The CDR3 DNA reads TGTGCCAGCAGGACGGTAGCGGGAGCGCACTACAATGAGCAGTTCTTC.

This clonotype was seen many times. The gene calls are TRBV3-1 and TRBJ2-1; 12 nucleotides agree with TRBD2. Looked up from germline, CDR1 is LGHDT and CDR2 is YNNKEL (reference sequence). The V gene end was trimmed by 4 bases and the J gene end by 2 bases; junction bases not matched to a gene: 12. The CDR3 loop spans 19 amino acids. The CDR3 reads CASSPPGGLAGRTYNEQFF. The CDR3 coding sequence is TGTGCCAGCAGCCCCCCGGGCGGACTAGCGGGGAGGACCTACAATGAGCAGTTCTTC.

This clonotype occurred many times. The chain joins TRBV15 to TRBJ2-1, with D unresolved. Deletions cut 3 bases from V and 5 bases from J, with 17 bases between. The CDR3 sequence is 16 residues long. Germline V gene sequence: CDR1 LNHNV, CDR2 YYDKDF (reference sequence). CDR3 bases: TGTGCCACCAGCAGTCCCCAAGGAAAGAGAAACAATGAGCAGTTCTTC. It yields the protein CATSSPQGKRNNEQFF.

This clonotype has a count of ten or more. This chain links TRBV7-3 with TRBJ2-2; D unclear. Germline lookup yields CDR1 SGHTA and CDR2 FQGTGA. The germline V and J ends were trimmed by 3 bases and 6 bases, with 11 bases remaining between them. The CDR3 is made up of 14 amino acids. CDR3 nucleotide sequence: TGTGCCAGCAGCTTTTTGCCCCATTCCGGGGAGCTGTTTTTT. It is translated as CASSFLPHSGELFF.

In its sample, this clonotype was seen many times. CDR3 sequence (DNA): TGCGCCAGCAGCCAGGGAAATCCTTACGAGCAGTACTTC. Protein product: CASSQGNPYEQYF. The V gene is TRBV4-3, the J gene TRBJ2-7, with D unresolved. The CDR3 has 13 residues. Trimming shortened V by 3 bases and J by 4 bases, and 10 bases separated the two germline ends. Germline V lookup: CDR1 LGHNA, CDR2 YSLEER.

This clonotype has ten or more counts. The rearrangement joins TRBV6-5 to TRBJ2-3; the D is unclear. CDR3 length: 13 amino acids. In germline, CDR1 is MNHEY, CDR2 SVGAGI. With 9 bases removed from V and 3 bases from J, the gap between germline ends came to 13 bases. Written as DNA, the CDR3 is TGTGCCAGTGGTTACCCTCTTACAGATACGCAGTATTTT. Translated, it gives CASGYPLTDTQYF.

This clonotype was observed at least ten times. The chain couples TRBV28 to TRBJ1-2; possible D gene TRBD1, 6 bases. The germline CDR1 and CDR2 sequences are MDHEN and SYDVKM. The CDR3 covers 12 residues. Trimming left V 8 bases short and J 7 bases short, with 14 bases between. This CDR3 is CASLRRGLGYTF. In DNA, the CDR3 is TGTGCCAGCTTACGCCGGGGGCTTGGCTACACCTTC.

This clonotype was detected many times. The chain couples TRBV15 to TRBJ2-6; 9 bases map to TRBD2. CDR1 and CDR2 (germline): LNHNV, YYDKDF (reference sequence). The CDR3 is made up of 15 amino acids. The trim removed 1 base at V and 9 bases at J, leaving 4 bases unmatched. For the CDR3, the DNA is TGTGCCACCAGCAGAGTAGCGGGGGCTTACAACGTCCTGACTTTC. Its translation: CATSRVAGAYNVLTF.

This clonotype has at least ten counts. DNA for the CDR3: TGCGCCAGCAGCTTGGGCGGGACGTCATGGACTAATGAAAAACTGTTTTTT. The encoded protein is CASSLGGTSWTNEKLFF. The chain has TRBV5-1 and TRBJ1-4, with D possibly matching TRBD1 (5 bases). The V end was cut by 0 bases, the J end by 2 bases, with 14 bases between. The CDR3 extends over 17 amino acids. CDR1 is SGHRS, CDR2 YFSETQ, per germline.

This clonotype was seen at least ten times. The chain carries TRBV5-4 and TRBJ2-1; possibly TRBD1 for D (6 bases). The ends were cut back, 6 bases at V and 3 bases at J, with 22 bases in the middle. This CDR3 has 17 amino acids. Germline CDR1 is SGHNT and CDR2 is YYREEE (reference sequence). The CDR3 reads CASTPEGVGNIYNEQFF. The CDR3 DNA reads as TGTGCCAGCACCCCCGAGGGGGTTGGTAATATCTACAATGAGCAGTTCTTC.